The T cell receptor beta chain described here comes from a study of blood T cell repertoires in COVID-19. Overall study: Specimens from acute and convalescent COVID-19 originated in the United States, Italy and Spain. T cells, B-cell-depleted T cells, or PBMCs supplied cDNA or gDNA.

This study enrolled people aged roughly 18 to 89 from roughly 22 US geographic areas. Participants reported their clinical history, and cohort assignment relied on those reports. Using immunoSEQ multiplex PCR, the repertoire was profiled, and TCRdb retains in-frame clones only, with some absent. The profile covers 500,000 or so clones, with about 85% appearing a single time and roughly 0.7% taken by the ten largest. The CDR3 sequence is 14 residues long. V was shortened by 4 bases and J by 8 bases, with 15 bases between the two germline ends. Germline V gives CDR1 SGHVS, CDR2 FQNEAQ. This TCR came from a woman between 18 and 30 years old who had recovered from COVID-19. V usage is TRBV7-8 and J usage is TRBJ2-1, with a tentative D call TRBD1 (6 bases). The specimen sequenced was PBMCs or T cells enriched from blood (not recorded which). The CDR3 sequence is CASSSVTGWDEQFF. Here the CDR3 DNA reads TGTGCCAGCAGCTCCGTGACAGGTTGGGATGAGCAGTTCTTC.